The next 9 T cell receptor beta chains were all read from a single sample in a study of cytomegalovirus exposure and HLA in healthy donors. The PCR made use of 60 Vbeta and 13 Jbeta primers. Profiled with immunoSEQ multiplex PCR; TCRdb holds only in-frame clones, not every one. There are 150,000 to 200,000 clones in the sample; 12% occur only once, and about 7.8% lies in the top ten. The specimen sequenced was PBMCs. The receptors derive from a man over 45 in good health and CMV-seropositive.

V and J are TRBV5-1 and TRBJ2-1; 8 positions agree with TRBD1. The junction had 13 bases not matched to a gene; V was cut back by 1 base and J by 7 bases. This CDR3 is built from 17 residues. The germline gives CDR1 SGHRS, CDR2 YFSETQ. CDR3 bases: TGCGCCAGCAGCTTGTTTTTCACGGCAGGGGGCCAAAATGAGCAGTTCTTC. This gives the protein CASSLFFTAGGQNEQFF.

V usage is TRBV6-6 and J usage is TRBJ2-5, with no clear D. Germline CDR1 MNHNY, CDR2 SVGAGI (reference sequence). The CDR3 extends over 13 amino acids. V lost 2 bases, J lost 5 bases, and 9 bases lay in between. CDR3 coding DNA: TGTGCCAGCAGTTACAGAGTTACGGAGACCCAGTACTTC. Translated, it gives CASSYRVTETQYF.

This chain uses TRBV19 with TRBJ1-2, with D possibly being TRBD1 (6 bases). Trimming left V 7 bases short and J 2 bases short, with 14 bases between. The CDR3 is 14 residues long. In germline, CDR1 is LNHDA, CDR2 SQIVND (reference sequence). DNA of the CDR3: TGTGCCAGTAATACTATAGGACAGAACTATGGCTACACCTTC. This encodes CASNTIGQNYGYTF.

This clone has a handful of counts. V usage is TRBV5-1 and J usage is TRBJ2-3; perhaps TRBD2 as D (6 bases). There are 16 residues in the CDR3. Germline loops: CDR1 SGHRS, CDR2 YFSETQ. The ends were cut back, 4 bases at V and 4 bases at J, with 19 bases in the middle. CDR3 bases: TGCGCCAGCAGCACTTCGGGCGGGGTCGGGCCAGATACGCAGTATTTT. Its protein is CASSTSGGVGPDTQYF.

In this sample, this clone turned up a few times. This CDR3 is CASNEYGTPDTF. In DNA form, the CDR3 reads TGTGCCAGCAACGAATACGGGACTCCCGACACCTTC. The chain carries TRBV9 and TRBJ1-2, with D tentatively TRBD1 (5 bases). The V end lost 6 bases, the J end lost 12 bases, and 18 bases lay between the germline ends. Germline V gives CDR1 SGDLS, CDR2 YYNGEE. This CDR3 is 12 amino acids long.

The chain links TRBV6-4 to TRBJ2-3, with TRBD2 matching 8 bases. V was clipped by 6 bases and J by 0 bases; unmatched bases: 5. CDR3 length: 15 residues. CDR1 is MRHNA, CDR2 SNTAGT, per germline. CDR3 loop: CASSILAGSTDTQYF. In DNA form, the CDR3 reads TGTGCCAGCAGCATTTTAGCGGGGAGCACAGATACGCAGTATTTT.

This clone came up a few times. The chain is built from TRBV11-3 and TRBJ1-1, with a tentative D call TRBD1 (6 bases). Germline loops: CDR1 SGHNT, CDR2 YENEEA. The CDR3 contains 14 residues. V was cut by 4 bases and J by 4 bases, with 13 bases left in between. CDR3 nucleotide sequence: TGTGCCAGCAGCTATCACAGGGTTTCCACTGAAGCTTTCTTT. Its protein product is CASSYHRVSTEAFF.

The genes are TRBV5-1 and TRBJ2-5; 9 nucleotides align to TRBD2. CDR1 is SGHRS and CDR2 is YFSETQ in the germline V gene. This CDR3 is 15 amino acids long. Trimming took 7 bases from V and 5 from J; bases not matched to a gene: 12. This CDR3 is CASPIGAGGSETQYF. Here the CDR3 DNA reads TGCGCCAGCCCCATCGGGGCGGGGGGGTCGGAGACCCAGTACTTC.

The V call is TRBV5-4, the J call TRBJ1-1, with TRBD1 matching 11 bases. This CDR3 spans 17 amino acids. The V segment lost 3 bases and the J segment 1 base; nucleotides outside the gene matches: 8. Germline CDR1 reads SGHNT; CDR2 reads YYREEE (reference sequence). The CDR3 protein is CASSWGGQGAKNTEAFF. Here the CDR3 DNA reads TGTGCCAGCAGCTGGGGAGGACAGGGGGCGAAGAACACTGAAGCTTTCTTT.